This T cell receptor (beta chain) was identified in a study of blood T cell repertoires in COVID-19. Study context: Specimens from acute and convalescent COVID-19 originated in the United States, Italy and Spain.

Clones were sequenced by immunoSEQ multiplex PCR, and TCRdb holds only the in-frame ones, with some missing. The table has 300,000 to 350,000 clones, approximately 85% seen once; the top ten hold over 2%. With V trimmed by 5 bases and J by 4 bases, 2 bases remained unmatched. CDR1 and CDR2 (germline): SGHTA, FQGNSA. The CDR3 loop spans 13 amino acids. Participant reports of clinical history set cohort assignment. The gene calls are TRBV7-2 and TRBJ1-1, with 9 positions matching TRBD1. The sequencing input was PBMCs or T cells enriched from blood (not recorded which). The TCR sequence derives from a man under 40 who had recovered from COVID-19. The CDR3 nucleotides are TGTGCCAGCAGCGGGGACAGGGTCACTGAAGCTTTCTTT. It translates to CASSGDRVTEAFF.